The present TCR beta chain was sequenced within a study of blood T cell repertoires in COVID-19. Libraries were prepared by immunoSEQ multiplex PCR; TCRdb keeps only in-frame clonotypes and omits some of them. Here the sample spans under 200,000 clones, 82% being singletons. The CDR3 runs to 14 residues. Germline-derived CDR1 and CDR2 are SGHTA and FQGNSA. The V gene lost 4 bases and the J gene lost 3 bases, with 11 bases spanning the gap. The rearrangement uses TRBV7-2 and TRBJ2-3; tentatively, D is TRBD1 (6 bases). This TCR derives from a man aged 60 to 69 who had recovered from COVID-19. Material for sequencing was PBMCs or T cells enriched from blood (not recorded which). This chain's CDR3 is CASSSQGSTDTQYF. In DNA, the CDR3 is TGTGCCAGCAGCTCCCAGGGGTCGACAGATACGCAGTATTTT.